Here is one T cell receptor beta chain with its context. Its antigen is currently unknown. Naive CD8 cells lacked CD45RO, underwent positive selection for CCR7 and left out terminally differentiated effector memory CD45RA+ cells. This entry belongs to a study of shared clonotypes between healthy human individuals. Study conclusions and caveats: Limitation of the genetic and exposure-history diversity represented came from the few donors. Naive CD4 clonotype sharing across a handful of donors was 4% to 5%.

CDR1 and CDR2 (germline): MNHEY, SMNVEV (reference sequence). V was clipped by 5 bases and J by 4 bases; unmatched bases: 4. The length of the CDR3 is 13 residues. Each sorted subset replicate got 200 ng genomic DNA, 30,000 or so genomes. Data came from immunoSEQ multiplex PCR; TCRdb stores just in-frame clones and leaves some out. The sample gives 1.5 million to 2.5 million clones, about 95% of which show up once; 1% to 1.5% is in the top ten. The receptor was derived from a man aged 18 to 30 in good health. The chain joins TRBV27 to TRBJ1-1; 7 bases agree with TRBD1. The sample was naive CD8+ T cells sorted from blood. CDR3 residues: CASSQGVSTEAFF. The CDR3 bases are TGTGCCAGCAGTCAGGGGGTAAGCACTGAAGCTTTCTTT.